The following is a T cell receptor beta chain sequence with its context. The antigen is unknown. Tumor tissue was taken before any definitive surgery or chemotherapy was given. These data come from a study of high-grade serous ovarian cancer treatment subgroups. About the study: Each sample yielded on average about 7,000 unique TCR beta rearrangements from 11,000 to 15,000 reads.

Only in-frame clones appear in the TCRdb table, and some are missing; sequencing was by immunoSEQ multiplex PCR. The repertoire includes approximately 800 clones, roughly 78% of them detected once, and about 15% sits in the top ten. The CDR3 is 13 amino acids. Germline CDR1 MNHNY, CDR2 SVGAGI (reference sequence). Deletions cut 5 bases from V and 7 bases from J, with 14 bases between. Findings and limits, study-wide: Repertoire similarity ranged about 0.11 to 0.79 between tumors of one patient. Spatial context was lost because tumors were sequenced in bulk.

The sample taken for sequencing was tumor tissue. The chain links TRBV6-6 to TRBJ1-1; D unresolved. The clonotype comes from a human donor with high-grade serous ovarian cancer. This CDR3 is CASSADPRGEAFF. CDR3 in DNA: TGTGCCAGCAGTGCCGATCCTAGAGGTGAAGCTTTCTTT.